Listed here is a single T cell receptor beta chain. The antigen it recognizes is unknown. No quality values exist for individual bases; no much larger clone is one base distant. Whole blood was collected in K2EDTA tubes by collaborating institutions according to the institutions' own protocols. For TCRbeta analysis, collaborators shipped samples in one of three forms: frozen whole blood, isolated PBMCs, or DNA extracted from either of those sample types. These data are taken from a study of blood T cell repertoires in COVID-19 (dated by TCRdb to 2020 to 2021). General notes on the study: Collaborator samples came from the United States, Italy and Spain and covered acute and convalescent phases of COVID-19. The prospective study material was composed of cDNA or gDNA derived from T cells, B-cell-depleted T cells, or PBMCs. The dataset comprised deeply sampled blood TCRbeta repertoires from subjects exposed to, actively infected with, or recovered from COVID-19. A freely available public database, intended as a resource for researchers studying the immune response to SARS-CoV-2, is where the repertoires were released. The samples were drawn from the first 160 participants of the ongoing ImmuneRACE study and from 950 to 1,500 subjects provided by 6 global collaborators. The sample metadata nearly always contained a de-identified subject ID, COVID-19 status, age in years and sex. Where available, HLA class I and class II types were obtained from metadata supplied by the sample provider rather than from assay-based typing.

Trimming leaves V shorter by 8 bases and J shorter by 6 bases, with the junction holding 3 bases beyond the gene matches. Via the germline V gene, CDR1 is ENHRY and CDR2 SYGVKD. Taken from cysteine to phenylalanine, the CDR3 has 12 residues. Kept here is only the CDR3 DNA, which spans 36 bases and is read in frame from base 1. General findings and caveats noted by the study authors: Clinical and demographic metadata were provided uncurated, with the amount varying by source and participant.

The immunoSEQ Assay, a bias-controlled multiplex PCR, was used to amplify TCRbeta CDR3 regions from genomic DNA. Per the authors' processing: The number of nucleated cells in each sample was estimated by amplification of reference gene primers within the assay. To quantify the absolute abundance of each unique TCRbeta CDR3 rearrangement, sequence reads were collapsed and filtered. For each sample, productive Simpson clonality was calculated as the square root of Simpson's diversity index across productive rearrangements. TCRdb stores this immuneACCESS table with in-frame sequences only. Part of the clones is absent; in the studies checked, under half of the shortfall reflects unresolved V genes, and no reason is known for the rest. The V and J calls and clone size come from that table; D and trimming were worked out from the DNA. The sample table holds about 150,000 clones, of which 80% were seen once. The biggest ten clones account for under 0.75% of the sample.

Sequences were obtained from peripheral blood. This receptor was identified in a man in his fifties or sixties with acute or convalescent COVID-19. The sequence joins TRBV10-3 to TRBJ2-7; 11 middle bases align to TRBD2. The DNA reads as follows: TGTGCCATCTCCGGGACTAGCGGCGAGCAGTACTTC. This gives the protein CAISGTSGEQYF.